This TCR beta chain was found in a study of blood T cell repertoires in COVID-19. Study background: Material from acute and convalescent COVID-19 was sourced from the United States, Italy and Spain.

TCRdb's copy holds only in-frame clones and misses some; the assay was immunoSEQ multiplex PCR. The table has about half a million clones, 80% to 90% seen once. The CDR3 contains 14 residues. Per the germline V gene, CDR1 is MNHEY and CDR2 is SMNVEV (reference sequence). Trimming left V 3 bases short and J 5 bases short, with 11 bases between. Adults between roughly 18 and 89 years of age took part from 20 to 25 US areas. Donors were grouped by their self-reported clinical history. All recovered Cohort 3 donors got two negative PCRs, got clearance, or saw symptom resolution. This receptor was obtained from an older woman who had recovered from COVID-19. J is TRBJ2-1 and V is TRBV27, with D perhaps matching TRBD1 (6 bases). The sequenced sample consisted of PBMCs or T cells enriched from blood (not recorded which). The CDR3 sequence: CASSLLQGDNEQFF. The DNA for the CDR3 is TGTGCCAGCAGTTTGTTACAGGGTGACAATGAGCAGTTCTTC.